Below, 25 T cell receptor beta chains from the same sample are listed, as sequenced in a study of T cells in Graves' hyperthyroidism and ophthalmopathy. Amplification of TCR beta CDR3 regions was performed using RNA transcripts as template. The TCR CDR3 first-round RT-PCR relied on the HTBI primer set. TCRdb called the multiplex PCR reads again in MiXCR, with one record for every CDR3 protein. The table records a few hundred thousand distinct CDR3 sequences, about a sixth of them present only once. The material sequenced was blood. These receptors all come from a woman aged 40 to 50 with Graves' ophthalmopathy.

This clonotype was found many times. V gene TRBV20-1 combines with J gene TRBJ2-7; no definite D call. In germline, CDR1 is DFQATT, CDR2 SNEGSKA (reference sequence). This CDR3 is built from 13 residues. Trimming left V 1 base short and J 0 bases short, with 7 bases between. This CDR3 reads CSARGQTSYEQYF. The CDR3 DNA reads as TGCAGTGCTAGAGGGCAGACCTCCTACGAGCAGTACTTC.

This clonotype has ten or more counts. The CDR3 is CASSRDRVYGYTF. The DNA of the CDR3 is TGCGCCAGCAGCCGGGACAGAGTCTATGGCTACACCTTC. V usage is TRBV5-1 and J usage is TRBJ1-2; 7 bases fit TRBD1. The CDR3 totals 13 residues. V trimming: 4 bases; J trimming: 4 bases; junction bases outside the gene matches: 4. From germline, CDR1 is SGHRS and CDR2 YFSETQ.

This clonotype has ten or more counts. V gene TRBV20-1 combines with J gene TRBJ2-3; no definite D call. CDR1 DFQATT and CDR2 SNEGSKA come from the germline V gene (reference sequence). V was trimmed by 6 bases and J by 5 bases, leaving 9 bases between them. The CDR3 length is 11 residues. In DNA form, the CDR3 reads TGCAGTGCCGGCCCCCTAGATACGCAGTATTTT. This translates into CSAGPLDTQYF.

This clonotype was found many times. V gene TRBV28 combines with J gene TRBJ2-5; weak D call: TRBD2 (7 bases). The length of the CDR3 is 15 residues. With 5 bases removed from V and 3 bases from J, the gap between germline ends came to 16 bases. Germline CDR1 reads MDHEN; CDR2 reads SYDVKM. The CDR3 is CASSPLGGAEETQYF. The CDR3 DNA sequence: TGTGCCAGCAGTCCCCTTGGGGGGGCGGAAGAGACCCAGTACTTC.

This chain joins TRBV30 and TRBJ1-5; no reliable D call. Germline CDR1 and CDR2: GTSNPN and SVGIG (reference sequence). The CDR3 spans 13 residues. Trimming took off 0 bases at V and 5 bases at J, with 8 bases between the two ends. CDR3 region: CAWSVTPDQPQHF. The CDR3 DNA sequence: TGTGCCTGGAGTGTCACACCCGATCAGCCCCAGCATTTT.

This clonotype was detected many times. V and J are TRBV20-1 and TRBJ1-3, with a weak D call TRBD1 (5 bases). From germline, CDR1 is DFQATT and CDR2 SNEGSKA (reference sequence). The length of the CDR3 is 15 residues. The V and J ends lost 3 bases and 0 bases respectively, with 12 bases between them. The CDR3, as DNA: TGCAGTGCTAGGACACCGACAGTCTCTGGAAACACCATATATTTT. Encoded protein: CSARTPTVSGNTIYF.

This clonotype was detected ten times or more. The chain recombines TRBV7-6 with TRBJ1-1; no reliable D call. The CDR3 runs to 13 residues. Trimming took 4 bases from V and 1 from J, leaving 7 bases between them. Germline values: CDR1 SGHVS, CDR2 FNYEAQ. CDR3 nucleotide sequence: TGTGCCAGCAGCTCCGGCGGGAACACTGAAGCTTTCTTT. This encodes CASSSGGNTEAFF.

CDR3 sequence (DNA): TGTGCCATCAGTGATTCGTTCTCGGGGGCAAACTATGGCTACACCTTC. Its translation: CAISDSFSGANYGYTF. The V and J genes are TRBV10-3 and TRBJ1-2, with D possibly matching TRBD1 (6 bases). The V end lost 3 bases, the J end lost 2 bases, and 16 bases lay between the germline ends. This CDR3 region has 16 residues. The germline V gene encodes CDR1 ENHRY and CDR2 SYGVKD.

There are many counts of this clonotype. This may stem from a read error, because a much larger clone lies one nucleotide away. This chain joins TRBV7-8 and TRBJ2-2, with a tentative D call TRBD2 (5 bases). The CDR3 is 15 amino acids. CDR1 SGHVS and CDR2 FQNEAQ come from the germline V gene. The CDR3 region is CASSLSATATGKLFF. The DNA of the CDR3 is TGTGCCAGCAGCTTATCAGCCACTGCGACCGGGAAGCTGTTTTTT.

The table lists this clonotype with a few counts. V usage is TRBV12-3 or TRBV12-4 and J usage is TRBJ2-1; D possibly uses TRBD1 or TRBD2 (6 bases each). The CDR3 runs 15 residues. Trimming pared 6 bases from V and 6 bases from J, leaving 18 bases between. CDR3 protein: CASRPGALVPNEQFF. CDR3 coding DNA: TGTGCCAGCAGGCCGGGGGCTCTTGTGCCCAATGAGCAGTTCTTC.

There are many counts of this clonotype. The chain links TRBV29-1 to TRBJ1-1; D may be TRBD1 (5 bases). V was pared by 3 bases and J by 2 bases, with 7 bases between. This CDR3 contains 12 residues. CDR1 SQVTM and CDR2 ANQGSEA come from the germline V gene. The CDR3 sequence is CSVEGVNTEAFF. The CDR3 DNA reads as TGCAGCGTTGAGGGGGTTAACACTGAAGCTTTCTTT.

This clonotype was seen repeatedly, ten times or more. The J gene is TRBJ2-7, the V gene TRBV7-8; D possibly corresponds to TRBD2 (5 bases). The CDR3 covers 18 residues. Trimming removed 3 bases at V and 2 bases at J, with 23 bases between. The germline V gene encodes CDR1 SGHVS and CDR2 FQNEAQ. CDR3 bases: TGTGCCAGCAGCTTTAAAGGCCTGGTGAGCGGTTACGCCTACGAGCAGTACTTC. Amino acids: CASSFKGLVSGYAYEQYF.

Ten or more counts support this clonotype. The chain recombines TRBV20-1 with TRBJ1-1; D is ambiguous. The CDR3 runs 10 residues. Germline CDR1 is DFQATT and CDR2 is SNEGSKA (reference sequence). V was shortened by 8 bases and J by 8 bases, with 12 bases between the two germline ends. CDR3 coding DNA: TGCAGTCCCCGGGCCACCGAAGCTTTCTTT. Its translation is CSPRATEAFF.

This clonotype was seen many times. V and J are TRBV12-3 or TRBV12-4 and TRBJ2-2; no clear D gene. CDR3 length: 15 amino acids. The ends were cut back, 3 bases at V and 0 bases at J, with 8 bases in the middle. In nucleotides, the CDR3 is TGTGCCAGCAGTTTGGCTAGTCCGAACACCGGGGAGCTGTTTTTT. It codes for CASSLASPNTGELFF.

This clonotype was seen repeatedly, ten times or more. This chain uses TRBV11-2 with TRBJ2-7; D may be TRBD2 (6 bases). The CDR3 has 13 amino acids. Germline V gives CDR1 SGHAT, CDR2 FQNNGV. Trimming shortened V by 8 bases and J by 10 bases, and 21 bases separated the two germline ends. This CDR3 reads CASAASERVKQYF. For the CDR3, the DNA is TGTGCCAGCGCCGCTAGCGAGAGAGTCAAACAGTACTTC.

Here the CDR3 reads CASGTVSRVQETQYF. CDR3 DNA: TGTGCCAGCGGCACCGTGTCGAGGGTTCAAGAGACCCAGTACTTC. V is TRBV12-3 or TRBV12-4 and J is TRBJ2-5, with D possibly TRBD2 on 5 matching bases. V lost 8 bases to trimming and J lost 2 bases, with 18 bases between them. This CDR3 contains 15 residues.

This clonotype was picked up many times. The gene calls are TRBV18 and TRBJ2-7; TRBD2 aligns across 9 bases. CDR3 length equals 14 residues. J lost 3 bases, V lost 6 bases, and 6 bases had no gene match. Germline CDR1 KGHSH, CDR2 LQKENI. The CDR3: CASSETSGVYEQYF. In DNA form, the CDR3 reads TGTGCCAGCTCCGAGACTAGCGGTGTCTACGAGCAGTACTTC.

This clonotype was observed at least ten times. The V gene is TRBV6-5, the J gene TRBJ2-7; no definite D call. Trimming took off 3 bases at V and 2 bases at J, with 17 bases between the two ends. Germline V CDR1 and CDR2: MNHEY, SVGAGI. The CDR3 loop spans 16 amino acids. The CDR3, as DNA: TGTGCCAGCAGTTATAGGTCTGTATCCACACCCTACGAGCAGTACTTC. This translates into CASSYRSVSTPYEQYF.

This clonotype showed up just a few times. The chain uses TRBV12-5 and TRBJ2-1; D unresolved. This CDR3 has 11 residues. Trimming took off 3 bases at V and 5 bases at J, with 2 bases between the two ends. The V gene's germline CDR1 is LGHNT and CDR2 FRNRAP. The CDR3 is CASGFHNEQFF. CDR3 coding DNA: TGTGCTAGTGGTTTTCACAATGAGCAGTTCTTC.

At least ten counts were recorded for this clonotype. The chain joins TRBV7-8 to TRBJ2-5; TRBD2 matches at 9 bases. V lost 2 bases and J lost 4; bases outside the gene matches: 8. The germline V gene has CDR1 SGHVS and CDR2 FQNEAQ. There are 16 residues in the CDR3. The CDR3 DNA reads TGTGCCAGCAGCTTATGGGTAGCGGGAGTAGGAGAGACCCAGTACTTC. Translated: CASSLWVAGVGETQYF. The variable domain in full, with the rest retrieved from reference TRBV7-8 and TRBJ2-5, is GAGVSQSPRYKVAKRGQDVALRCDPISGHVSLFWYQQALGQGPEFLTYFQNEAQLDKSGLPSDRFFAERPEGSVSTLKIQRTQQEDSAVYLCASSLWVAGVGETQYFGPGTRLLVL.

The chain recombines TRBV2 with TRBJ2-7, with TRBD1 matching over 9 bases. CDR3 size: 13 residues. J was trimmed by 6 bases and V by 1 base; bases with no gene match: 1. From germline, CDR1 is SNHLY and CDR2 FYNNEI. DNA of the CDR3: TGTGCCAGCAGTGAAGGGACAGGGGTCGAGCAGTACTTC. This encodes CASSEGTGVEQYF.

The chain employs TRBV6-5 and TRBJ2-7, with D hard to call. The CDR3 totals 14 residues. Trimming left V 0 bases short and J 8 bases short, with 14 bases between. From germline, CDR1 is MNHEY and CDR2 SVGAGI. The CDR3 sequence: CASSYSGDTKKQYF. Written as DNA, the CDR3 is TGTGCCAGCAGTTACTCAGGCGATACTAAAAAGCAGTACTTC.

In its sample, this clonotype was seen a few times. The chain links TRBV24-1 to TRBJ1-1; D call uncertain. Per the germline V gene, CDR1 is KGHDR and CDR2 is SFDVKD. Trimming pared 3 bases from V and 3 bases from J, leaving 13 bases between. This CDR3 has 15 residues. The CDR3 DNA is TGTGCCACCAGTGATCTGGCCCTTGGGGACACTGAAGCTTTCTTT. This encodes CATSDLALGDTEAFF.

This clonotype was picked up many times. The chain uses TRBV27 and TRBJ2-2; 10 positions match TRBD2. Germline-derived CDR1 and CDR2 are MNHEY and SMNVEV (reference sequence). This CDR3 region has 14 residues. Trimming removed 7 bases from V and 7 bases from J; junction bases left unmatched: 6. The DNA of the CDR3 is TGTGCCAGCACCTCCCCTAGCGGGAGCGGGGAGCTGTTTTTT. Amino acid sequence: CASTSPSGSGELFF.

This clonotype was observed many times. This chain connects TRBV3-1 to TRBJ2-7; TRBD2 is a possible D gene (6 bases). The germline V gene encodes CDR1 LGHDT and CDR2 YNNKEL (reference sequence). Trimming took off 0 bases at V and 6 bases at J, with 12 bases between the two ends. CDR3 length equals 14 residues. The CDR3 DNA is TGTGCCAGCAGCCAAGATCCCCGGCGGGGCGAGCAGTACTTC. It codes for CASSQDPRRGEQYF.